This T cell receptor beta chain was obtained from a study of blood T cell repertoires in COVID-19. Study at large: COVID-19 samples, acute and convalescent, were from the United States, Italy and Spain. T cells, B-cell-depleted T cells, or PBMCs provided the cDNA or gDNA that served as material.

From germline, CDR1 is KGHSH and CDR2 LQKENI. V was shortened by 6 bases and J by 1 base, with 12 bases between the two germline ends. The CDR3 extends over 14 amino acids. In the authors' methods: From reference gene primer amplification, estimates of nucleated cell counts were derived. Here immunoSEQ multiplex PCR was the method, and the copy in TCRdb shows in-frame clones only, minus some. The DNA was the basis for D and trimming; V, J and clone size are from that table. The sample includes fewer than 35,000 clones, roughly nine tenths seen only once; the top ten take more than 3%. The receptor comes from a man aged 55 to 70 with acute or convalescent COVID-19. The rearrangement joins TRBV18 to TRBJ1-1, with D perhaps matching TRBD1 (6 bases). Input material: peripheral blood. The CDR3 protein is CASSPVGANTEAFF. CDR3 DNA sequence: TGTGCCAGCTCGCCAGTGGGGGCGAACACTGAAGCTTTCTTT.